Listed below are T cell receptor beta chains from one sample, sequenced in a study of T-cell reconstitution after alpha-beta-depleted transplantation in children. TCRdb independently ran MiXCR on the PCR reads; one entry per CDR3 protein. The table shows about 340,000 distinct CDR3 sequences, with under 20% occurring only once. The sample in question was PBMCs, mostly from graft donor cells, obtained 360 days after TCRalphabeta/CD19-depleted stem cell transplant. Receptors originate from a male patient between 2 and 10 years old who had a stem cell transplant for acute lymphoblastic leukemia, so the T cells may come from the graft donor. The CDR3 runs from the conserved cysteine through the conserved F or W. A D gene is named only where the DNA matches it firmly. Size values are once, few and many counts, or a class for expanded clones, and some rows have none.

V gene,D gene,J gene,CDR3 length,clone size,CDR3 protein,CDR3 DNA
TRBV3-1,NA,TRBJ2-7,15,few,CASSHTTWQGNEQYF,TGTGCCAGCAGCCACACCACATGGCAAGGCAACGAGCAGTACTTC
TRBV5-6,TRBD1,TRBJ2-1,14,NA,CASSTGTAYNEQFF,TGTGCCAGCAGCACCGGGACAGCTTACAATGAGCAGTTCTTC
TRBV7-6,NA,TRBJ2-2,14,few,CASSLREVTGELFF,TGTGCCAGCAGCTTAAGAGAGGTTACCGGGGAGCTGTTTTTT
TRBV18,NA,TRBJ2-7,15,NA,CASSPTQGFSYEQYF,TGTGCCAGCTCACCGACACAAGGCTTCTCCTACGAGCAGTACTTC
TRBV4-2,TRBD2,TRBJ2-7,15,few,CASSHLAGGPREQYF,TGTGCCAGCAGCCATCTAGCGGGAGGGCCACGCGAGCAGTACTTC
TRBV6-2/TRBV6-3,NA,TRBJ2-7,11,many,CASSHSYEQYF,TGTGCCAGCAGTCACTCCTACGAGCAGTACTTC
TRBV11-2,NA,TRBJ2-3,15,few,CASSLGTEMTDTQYF,TGTGCCAGCAGCTTAGGTACAGAGATGACAGATACGCAGTATTTT
TRBV9,TRBD1,TRBJ2-6,20,few,CASSVGPRQGGRIGANVLTF,TGTGCCAGCAGCGTAGGCCCCAGACAGGGGGGAAGAATTGGGGCCAACGTCCTGACTTTC
TRBV4-3,TRBD2,TRBJ2-7,16,many,CASSQDGRVGNNEQYF,TGCGCCAGCAGCCAAGATGGGAGGGTTGGCAACAACGAGCAGTACTTC
TRBV24-1,NA,TRBJ2-6,21,once,CATSQSWGGQTLSSGANVLTF,TGTGCCACCAGTCAGTCCTGGGGGGGACAGACCCTAAGCTCTGGGGCCAACGTCCTGACTTTC
TRBV12-3/TRBV12-4,NA,TRBJ2-6,22,few,CASSFQTLGTGTHYSGANVLTF,TGTGCCAGCAGTTTCCAAACCCTAGGGACCGGGACACACTACTCTGGGGCCAACGTCCTGACTTTC